These 28 T cell receptor beta chains came from one sample sequenced in a study of blood T cell repertoires in COVID-19. The table came from immunoSEQ multiplex PCR; TCRdb's copy has only in-frame clones and leaves some out. Altogether around 300,000 clones are present, 90% being singletons, with the ten largest covering around 4.5%. Sequenced sample: PBMCs or T cells enriched from blood (not recorded which). These TCRs come from a woman between 18 and 30 years old with acute COVID-19.

This clone was found once. The chain recombines TRBV29-1 with TRBJ1-5; D gene uncertain. This CDR3 has 15 amino acids. Trimming pared 5 bases from V and 2 bases from J, leaving 16 bases between. CDR1 is SQVTM, CDR2 ANQGSEA, per germline. The CDR3 bases are TGCAGCGTTTTATACCCTGAGAGGGGCAATCAGCCCCAGCATTTT. It is translated as CSVLYPERGNQPQHF. Complete variable domain (other parts from reference TRBV29-1 and TRBJ1-5): SAVISQKPSRDICQRGTSLTIQCQVDSQVTMMFWYRQQPGQSLTLIATANQGSEATYESGFVIDKFPISRPNLTFSTLTVSNMSPEDSSIYLCSVLYPERGNQPQHFGDGTRLSIL.

This chain joins TRBV10-1 and TRBJ1-6; the D gene is possibly TRBD1 (5 bases). Germline V gene sequence: CDR1 WNHNN, CDR2 SYGVQD (reference sequence). CDR3 length: 15 amino acids. Trimming cost V 2 bases and J 5 bases, with 10 bases left between them. The CDR3, as DNA: TGCGCCAGCAGTGAGGTGAGCAGGGATAATTCACCCCTCCACTTT. Amino acids: CASSEVSRDNSPLHF.

The chain couples TRBV27 to TRBJ2-5; the match to TRBD2 covers 11 bases. The junction had 12 bases not matched to a gene; V was cut back by 4 bases and J by 2 bases. CDR1 is MNHEY, CDR2 SMNVEV, per germline (reference sequence). This CDR3 has 18 residues. In DNA form, the CDR3 reads TGTGCCAGCAGTTCCAAAACCCTAGGGACTAGCGGTCAAGAGACCCAGTACTTC. This codes for CASSSKTLGTSGQETQYF.

The chain has TRBV19 and TRBJ2-3; D is unresolved. The CDR3 has 16 amino acids. The V gene's germline CDR1 is LNHDA and CDR2 SQIVND (reference sequence). Trimming cost V 3 bases and J 2 bases, with 15 bases left between them. The chain's CDR3 is CASSMVPSAFTDTQYF. Here the CDR3 DNA reads TGTGCCAGTAGTATGGTCCCAAGCGCCTTCACAGATACGCAGTATTTT.

The chain combines TRBV5-1 with TRBJ1-2; the D is unclear. V lost 5 bases, J lost 2 bases, and 10 bases lay in between. This CDR3 comprises 13 residues. Looked up from germline, CDR1 is SGHRS and CDR2 is YFSETQ. The CDR3 bases are TGCGCCAGCAGTTTCGAAACAAACTATGGCTACACCTTC. This gives the protein CASSFETNYGYTF.

The chain uses TRBV28 and TRBJ2-1; TRBD2 agrees at 11 bases. V dropped 4 bases and J dropped 5; count of bases not matched to a gene: 7. Germline V gene sequence: CDR1 MDHEN, CDR2 SYDVKM. This CDR3 contains 16 residues. CDR3 DNA sequence: TGTGCCAGCAGTTCCCTCGGGGGACTAGCGGACAATGAGCAGTTCTTC. This sequence encodes CASSSLGGLADNEQFF.

The CDR3 DNA reads TGTGCCAGCACCCCCGACAGGCTCCTATACGTTCAGCCCCAGCATTTT. Translating it yields CASTPDRLLYVQPQHF. The chain couples TRBV6-6 to TRBJ1-5, with D perhaps matching TRBD1 (6 bases). The CDR3 sequence is 16 residues long. In germline, CDR1 is MNHNY, CDR2 SVGAGI (reference sequence). With 7 bases removed from V and 6 bases from J, the gap between germline ends came to 22 bases.

This chain joins TRBV29-1 and TRBJ2-2; D unresolved. This CDR3 has 14 amino acids. The V end lost 3 bases, the J end lost 4 bases, and 12 bases lay between the germline ends. The V gene's germline CDR1 is SQVTM and CDR2 ANQGSEA. This chain's CDR3 is CSVDQRSGTGELFF. In DNA form, the CDR3 reads TGCAGCGTTGATCAGAGGTCGGGCACCGGGGAGCTGTTTTTT.

The genes are TRBV4-1 and TRBJ2-3, with 8 bases fitting TRBD1. CDR1 and CDR2 (germline): MGHRA, YSYEKL. V was pared by 1 base and J by 2 bases, with 5 bases of the junction left unmatched. The CDR3 runs to 16 residues. The CDR3 sequence is CASSQARQGITDTQYF. CDR3 bases: TGCGCCAGCAGCCAAGCCCGACAGGGGATCACAGATACGCAGTATTTT.

The chain couples TRBV5-4 to TRBJ1-6; 8 positions match TRBD1. V gave up 0 bases and J gave up 10 bases; unmatched junction bases: 9. In germline, CDR1 is SGHNT, CDR2 YYREEE (reference sequence). This CDR3 comprises 16 residues. The CDR3 protein is CASSLETITGGSPLHF. As DNA, the CDR3 is TGTGCCAGCAGCTTGGAAACTATAACAGGGGGATCACCCCTCCACTTT.

As for this clone: Other DNA sequences within the sample encode an identical CDR3. This sequence joins TRBV24-1 and TRBJ1-2; D gene ambiguous. Germline V gene lookup returns CDR1 KGHDR and CDR2 SFDVKD. This CDR3 is 14 amino acids long. V lost 3 bases to trimming and J lost 2 bases, with 9 bases between them. CDR3 DNA sequence: TGTGCCACCAGTGATGCCCGGGGAAACTATGGCTACACCTTC. As protein: CATSDARGNYGYTF.

This rearrangement joins TRBV11-2 to TRBJ2-5; unclear D gene. Trimming took off 2 bases at V and 5 bases at J, with 12 bases between the two ends. Germline V gene sequence: CDR1 SGHAT, CDR2 FQNNGV. CDR3 length: 14 residues. The CDR3 region is CASSLSPLEETQYF. CDR3 DNA sequence: TGTGCCAGCAGCTTATCCCCCTTAGAGGAGACCCAGTACTTC.

V usage is TRBV2 and J usage is TRBJ2-2; TRBD1 is a possible D gene (5 bases). Trimming pared 1 base from V and 0 bases from J, leaving 6 bases between. CDR3 length: 15 amino acids. CDR1 SNHLY and CDR2 FYNNEI come from the germline V gene. CDR3 nucleotide sequence: TGTGCCAGCAGTGAAGGCAGGGCGAACACCGGGGAGCTGTTTTTT. It specifies CASSEGRANTGELFF.

Written as DNA, the CDR3 is TGTGCCAGCAGTTTAGCGGAATACAATGAGCAGTTCTTC. This translates into CASSLAEYNEQFF. The chain links TRBV3-1 (or the pseudogene TRBV3-2) to TRBJ2-1, with a tentative D call TRBD2 (6 bases). The CDR3 totals 13 residues. Between the trimmed V and J ends, which lost 6 bases and 4 bases, there was a span of 10 bases. CDR1 and CDR2 from the germline V gene are LGHDT and YNNKEL (reference sequence).

The sample holds one count of this clone. The chain recombines TRBV3-1 (or the pseudogene TRBV3-2) with TRBJ2-7; 9 nucleotides line up with TRBD1. V lost 4 bases to trimming and J lost 4 bases; unmatched junction nucleotides: 8. The CDR3 runs 15 residues. The V gene's germline CDR1 is LGHDT and CDR2 YNNKEL (reference sequence). The CDR3: CASSPTGTGRYEQYF. The CDR3 DNA is TGTGCCAGCAGCCCAACCGGGACAGGGAGGTACGAGCAGTACTTC.

The rearrangement joins TRBV28 to TRBJ2-7, with a tentative D call TRBD1 (6 bases). Trimming stripped 3 bases from V and 4 bases from J, with 16 bases between. The length of the CDR3 is 15 residues. Germline V gives CDR1 MDHEN, CDR2 SYDVKM. CDR3 nucleotides: TGTGCCAGCAGTTTCGGGACGGGACACACGTACGAGCAGTACTTC. This encodes CASSFGTGHTYEQYF. The full variable domain, with the rest looked up from reference TRBV28 and TRBJ2-7, is DVKVTQSSRYLVKRTGEKVFLECVQDMDHENMFWYRQDPGLGLRLIYFSYDVKMKEKGDIPEGYSVSREKKERFSLILESASTNQTSMYLCASSFGTGHTYEQYFGPGTRLTVT.

The V call is TRBV19, the J call TRBJ1-4; TRBD1 matches at 7 bases. The V gene's germline CDR1 is LNHDA and CDR2 SQIVND (reference sequence). Unmatched junction bases numbered 2, after V lost 5 bases and J lost 2 bases. The length of the CDR3 is 14 residues. CDR3 amino acids: CASSGQVTNEKLFF. Written as DNA, the CDR3 is TGTGCCAGTAGTGGACAGGTGACTAATGAAAAACTGTTTTTT.

This chain joins TRBV6-6 and TRBJ1-3, with 7 bases identical to TRBD1. In germline, CDR1 is MNHNY, CDR2 SVGAGI (reference sequence). This CDR3 has 18 amino acids. V was pared by 5 bases and J by 0 bases, with 13 bases of the junction left unmatched. The CDR3 reads CASSRTPGTEHSGNTIYF. CDR3 bases: TGTGCCAGCAGTCGAACACCCGGGACAGAACACTCTGGAAACACCATATATTTT.

The genes are TRBV19 and TRBJ1-2; TRBD1 matches 8 bases. CDR1 is LNHDA and CDR2 is SQIVND in the germline V gene (reference sequence). J was trimmed by 1 base and V by 7 bases; bases with no gene match: 8. The CDR3 extends over 15 amino acids. The CDR3 DNA sequence: TGTGCCAGTAAAAAGACAGGGGAAATTAACTATGGCTACACCTTC. The encoded protein is CASKKTGEINYGYTF.

J is TRBJ1-2 and V is TRBV7-2, with D unresolved. Trimming pared 1 base from V and 3 bases from J, leaving 9 bases between. Germline CDR1 reads SGHTA; CDR2 reads FQGNSA. This CDR3 is 14 amino acids long. The CDR3 nucleotides read TGTGCCAGCAGCTTAGTTTGGCAGGACTATGGCTACACCTTC. It is translated as CASSLVWQDYGYTF.

The chain couples TRBV28 to TRBJ1-1; 9 bases line up with TRBD1. Per germline, CDR1 MDHEN and CDR2 SYDVKM. This CDR3 is built from 15 residues. The junction had 11 bases not matched to a gene; V was cut back by 7 bases and J by 5 bases. This CDR3 reads CASNPGQGTRTEAFF. As DNA, the CDR3 is TGTGCCAGCAATCCCGGACAGGGGACGAGAACTGAAGCTTTCTTT.

V usage is TRBV21-1 and J usage is TRBJ1-4; TRBD1, the D gene given by the table, was not confirmed from the DNA. TRBV21-1 is noted as a pseudogene. The CDR3 is 15 residues long. Here the CDR3 DNA reads TGTGCCAGCAGCGATCGGGGACAGAGGAGTGAAAAACTGTTTTTT. Its protein is CASSDRGQRSEKLFF.

This chain joins TRBV7-2 and TRBJ2-7, with 9 bases lining up with TRBD1. Germline assignment: CDR1 SGHTA and CDR2 FQGNSA. Trimming at V came to 2 bases and at J to 0 bases, leaving 8 bases not matched to a gene. The CDR3 is 17 amino acids. CDR3 sequence: CASSLSRDRVGSYEQYF. The DNA of the CDR3 is TGTGCCAGCAGCTTATCTCGGGACAGGGTCGGCTCCTACGAGCAGTACTTC.

The chain has TRBV29-1 and TRBJ1-1; 9 bases match TRBD1. Trimming removed 4 bases from V and 5 bases from J; junction bases left unmatched: 11. The CDR3 totals 15 residues. Germline lookup yields CDR1 SQVTM and CDR2 ANQGSEA. CDR3 nucleotide sequence: TGCAGCGTTGGAGCGTTCGGGACAGGGAGGACTGAAGCTTTCTTT. Translation gives CSVGAFGTGRTEAFF.

This clone was seen just once. The chain is built from TRBV6-5 and TRBJ2-1; D gene unclear. The CDR3 is 13 residues long. V was clipped by 6 bases and J by 8 bases, with 14 bases between them. Germline V gives CDR1 MNHEY, CDR2 SVGAGI. CDR3 loop: CASSRSRNHEQFF. DNA of the CDR3: TGTGCCAGCAGCCGCTCGCGGAACCATGAGCAGTTCTTC.

The CDR3 reads CASMGTIVDTQYF. CDR3 in DNA: TGTGCCAGCATGGGGACTATCGTCGATACGCAGTATTTT. This chain links TRBV27 with TRBJ2-3, with 7 bases fitting TRBD2. Germline-derived CDR1 and CDR2 are MNHEY and SMNVEV (reference sequence). This CDR3 has 13 residues. With V trimmed by 7 bases and J by 6 bases, 7 bases remained unmatched.

V is TRBV24-1 and J is TRBJ2-6; tentatively, D is TRBD1 (6 bases). With 5 bases removed from V and 2 bases from J, the gap between germline ends came to 9 bases. The germline V gene has CDR1 KGHDR and CDR2 SFDVKD. This CDR3 contains 15 residues. CDR3 amino acids: CATSARTAGANVLTF. The CDR3 bases are TGTGCCACCAGTGCTAGGACAGCTGGGGCCAACGTCCTGACTTTC.

V usage is TRBV10-2 and J usage is TRBJ1-4; D perhaps matches TRBD1 (6 bases). Germline-derived CDR1 and CDR2 are WSHSY and SAAADI. CDR3 length equals 15 residues. Trimming left V 5 bases short and J 0 bases short, with 10 bases between. CDR3 in DNA: TGCGCCAGCAGTCCCGACAGGCCAACTAATGAAAAACTGTTTTTT. This codes for CASSPDRPTNEKLFF.